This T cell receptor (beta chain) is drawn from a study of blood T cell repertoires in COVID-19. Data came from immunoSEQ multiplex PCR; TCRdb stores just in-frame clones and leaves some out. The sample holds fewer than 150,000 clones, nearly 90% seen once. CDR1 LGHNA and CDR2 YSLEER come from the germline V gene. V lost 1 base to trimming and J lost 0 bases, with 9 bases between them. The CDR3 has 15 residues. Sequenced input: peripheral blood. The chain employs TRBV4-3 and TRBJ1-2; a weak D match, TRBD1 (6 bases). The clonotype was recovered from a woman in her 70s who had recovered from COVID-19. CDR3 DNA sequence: TGCGCCAGCAGCCAAGCGAGACAGGCTAACTATGGCTACACCTTC. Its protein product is CASSQARQANYGYTF.